This TCR beta chain was sequenced for a study of beta chain features in type 1 diabetes. TCRB transcripts that were expressed got sequenced, as all of the isolated RNA had been reverse transcribed. Using immunoSEQ multiplex PCR, the repertoire was profiled, and TCRdb retains in-frame clones only, with some absent. The table shows under 350,000 clones, with roughly 8% occurring only once. Naive, central memory, regulatory and stem cell-like memory cells within the CD4+ compartment were sorted using CD45RO/CCR7/CD25/CD127/CD95/CD27. The sample holds many counts of this clone. Germline CDR1 LNHNV, CDR2 YYDKDF (reference sequence). This CDR3 has 15 amino acids. V lost 1 base to trimming and J lost 5 bases; unmatched junction nucleotides: 6.

Sequences were obtained from central memory CD4+ T cells from blood. The clonotype comes from a young woman in good health. The chain joins TRBV15 to TRBJ2-7; 9 bases match TRBD2. The CDR3 DNA sequence: TGTGCCACCAGCAGAGCTCGCCTAGCGGGGCACGAGCAGTACGTC. Its protein product is CATSRARLAGHEQYV.